This T cell receptor (beta chain) was obtained from a study of cytomegalovirus exposure and HLA in healthy donors. Looking at the study overall: Earlier sequencing of some 180 million T cells yielded around 120 million unique TCR beta sequences. Whole-study results and caveats: High specificity and sensitivity for cytomegalovirus status were reported for the classifier. The study designated fewer than 200 TCR beta chains cytomegalovirus-associated.

Losses at the gene ends were 11 bases for V and 4 bases for J; bases not matched to a gene: 3. Germline lookup yields CDR1 MNHNS and CDR2 SASEGT. The CDR3 extends over 13 amino acids. Remarks on this clone: Antigen unknown.

Every donor was a healthy person donating bone marrow. PCR primers comprised 60 Vbeta and 13 Jbeta primers. The repertoire was sequenced with immunoSEQ multiplex PCR; TCRdb's copy has only in-frame clones and lacks some. Here the sample spans about 110,000 clones, over 80% being singletons. Sequenced: PBMCs. This receptor was identified in a man aged 45-60 years in good health and CMV-seronegative. The rearrangement links TRBV6-1 to TRBJ2-1; TRBD2 agrees at 12 bases. In DNA, the CDR3 is TGTGCCGGTGGACTAGCGGGGTACAATGAGCAGTTCTTC. Amino acid sequence: CAGGLAGYNEQFF.